The 8 T cell receptor beta chains presented below share a single source sample, sequenced in a study of T-cell memory formation after mild COVID-19. TCRdb reanalysed the 5' RACE reads using MiXCR and keeps one entry per CDR3 protein. Among under 550,000 distinct CDR3 sequences listed, about 20% were seen once. Specimen: PBMCs or a T cell subset sorted from them (not recorded which). The receptor set was obtained from a man aged 18 to 29 who had mild COVID-19 (a few samples of this study predate the infection). Cell type and time point are not known.

The genes are TRBV24-1 and TRBJ1-5; maybe TRBD1 (6 bases). The CDR3 length is 14 residues. The germline gives CDR1 KGHDR, CDR2 SFDVKD. The V and J ends lost 3 bases and 5 bases respectively, with 10 bases between them. CDR3 sequence reads: CATSDGQPDQPQHF. The CDR3 DNA follows: TGTGCCACCAGTGATGGACAGCCAGATCAGCCCCAGCATTTT.

This clonotype was counted only a few times. This sequence joins TRBV27 and TRBJ1-5; unclear D gene. Per germline, CDR1 MNHEY and CDR2 SMNVEV (reference sequence). This CDR3 has 14 amino acids. V gave up 5 bases and J gave up 7 bases, with 15 bases separating them. CDR3 in amino acids: CASSPRTDRQPQHF. CDR3 coding DNA: TGTGCCAGCAGTCCTCGGACGGACCGCCAGCCCCAGCATTTT.

In its sample, this clonotype was seen many times. The chain couples TRBV5-1 to TRBJ1-1; possibly TRBD1 for D (6 bases). The CDR3 spans 15 residues. Germline values: CDR1 SGHRS, CDR2 YFSETQ. Trimming removed 0 bases at V and 0 bases at J, with 9 bases between. This CDR3 reads CASSLDAGVNTEAFF. CDR3 sequence (DNA): TGCGCCAGCAGCTTGGATGCAGGGGTGAACACTGAAGCTTTCTTT.

The rearrangement uses TRBV20-1 and TRBJ2-1; D may be TRBD1 or TRBD2 (6 bases each). Germline values: CDR1 DFQATT, CDR2 SNEGSKA (reference sequence). Trimming removed 0 bases at V and 11 bases at J, with 23 bases between. The CDR3 length is 16 residues. CDR3 loop: CSARDYGGGPFDKQFF. CDR3 bases: TGCAGTGCTAGAGATTACGGAGGGGGGCCCTTCGATAAGCAGTTCTTC.

The chain links TRBV7-2 to TRBJ2-5; the D gene is possibly TRBD2 (5 bases). The CDR3 length is 14 residues. Between the trimmed V and J ends, which lost 3 bases and 8 bases, there was a span of 16 bases. Germline CDR1 SGHTA, CDR2 FQGNSA. In DNA, the CDR3 is TGTGCCAGCAGCTTCGACATTAGCGAGTCAACCCAGTACTTC. Encoded protein: CASSFDISESTQYF.

This clonotype was counted between two and nine times. The chain carries TRBV4-3 and TRBJ2-2; 7 bases are shared with TRBD2. Germline CDR1 and CDR2: LGHNA and YSLEER. This CDR3 spans 16 amino acids. The J segment lost 4 bases and the V segment lost 2 bases, leaving 7 bases of the junction unmatched. Written as DNA, the CDR3 is TGCGCCAGCAGCCAAAAGGGCGGGGGTGGCACCGGGGAGCTGTTTTTT. Translating it yields CASSQKGGGGTGELFF.

This clonotype was seen a handful of times. The CDR3 region has the DNA TGTGCCAGCGCACGGCAGGCCTTTGGAGCTTTCTTT. Amino acids: CASARQAFGAFF. V usage is TRBV7-9 and J usage is TRBJ1-1, with D uncertain. The V and J ends lost 8 bases and 10 bases respectively, with 17 bases between them. There are 12 residues in the CDR3. Per germline, CDR1 SEHNR and CDR2 FQNEAQ (reference sequence). The full variable domain, its missing parts supplied by reference TRBV7-9 and TRBJ1-1, is DTGVSQNPRHKITKRGQNVTFRCDPISEHNRLYWYRQTLGQGPEFLTYFQNEAQLEKSRLLSDRFSAERPKGSFSTLEIQRTEQGDSAMYLCASARQAFGAFFGQGTRLTVV.

This clonotype was seen a handful of times. This chain joins TRBV6-2 or TRBV6-3 and TRBJ1-2, with D tentatively TRBD1 (6 bases). The V gene lost 5 bases and the J gene lost 4 bases, with 11 bases spanning the gap. CDR3 length: 13 amino acids. Germline CDR1 and CDR2: MNHEY and SVGEGT. The CDR3 DNA follows: TGTGCCAGCAGTCCCGGGACATCCTATGGCTACACCTTC. Translation gives CASSPGTSYGYTF.